The present entry profiles one T cell receptor (beta chain) with its context. The record originates from a study of tumor-infiltrating lymphocytes in primary liver carcinoma. Between roughly 20 and 33 mg of unsorted bulk tissue served as the source from which RNA and DNA were co-extracted. Each sampled tumor had five separate regions taken from it. A primer in the constant region served to generate TCR beta cDNA from approximately 450 ng of total RNA. Slightly modified ARM-PCR with three nested multiplex PCR rounds yielded TCR beta libraries. With TRBV1-TRBV30 forward primers and a C-beta reverse primer, the first two PCR rounds were run for about 10 cycles each. Each CDR3 protein gets one entry after TCRdb re-called the multiplex PCR reads with MiXCR. The sample shows about 97,000 distinct CDR3 sequences, 65% to 75% of them seen only once. The CDR3 spans 11 residues. Looked up from germline, CDR1 is MDHEN and CDR2 is SYDVKM. Trimming took 6 bases from V and 4 from J, leaving 6 bases between them.

The sample was liver tumor tissue from sampling region 2. The subset was: tumor region T2, inferior pole. The sequence came from a woman aged 55-70 years with primary liver carcinoma and hepatitis B virus infection. This chain connects TRBV28 to TRBJ1-1; weak D call: TRBD1 (5 bases). In nucleotides, the CDR3 is TGTGCCAGCAGCGGGGGCACTGAAGCTTTCTTT. Its translation is CASSGGTEAFF. The variable domain in full, with the rest retrieved from reference TRBV28 and TRBJ1-1, is DVKVTQSSRYLVKRTGEKVFLECVQDMDHENMFWYRQDPGLGLRLIYFSYDVKMKEKGDIPEGYSVSREKKERFSLILESASTNQTSMYLCASSGGTEAFFGQGTRLTVV.